A selection of T cell receptor beta chains follows, all from one sample in a study of T cells in Graves' hyperthyroidism and ophthalmopathy. Each CDR3 protein is one row after TCRdb ran MiXCR on the multiplex PCR reads. This sample has approximately 380,000 distinct CDR3 sequences; about a fifth occur once, and the top ten carry 3.7%. Sequencing was done on a sample of blood. These receptor sequences come from a woman younger than 35 with Graves' hyperthyroidism. Each CDR3 is given with its conserved first and last residue. The D gene is left open where the match is weak. Clone size is given for some rows only: seen once, a few or many times, or a class if the clone is expanded.

v_call	clone_size	j_call	d_call	cdr3_nt	cdr3_aa
TRBV11-2	few	TRBJ2-2	NA	TGTGCCAGCAGGAACCGGGAAAACGGGGAGCTGTTTTTT	CASRNRENGELFF
TRBV6-5	many	TRBJ1-2	NA	TGTGCCAGCAGTTACTCGGGACCCTATGGCTACACCTTC	CASSYSGPYGYTF
TRBV20-1	many	TRBJ1-2	NA	TGCAGTGCTAGACGTCAATTTGTAGGCTATGGCTACACCTTC	CSARRQFVGYGYTF
TRBV5-1	many	TRBJ1-5	NA	TGCGCCAGCAGCTTGGCCGGCAGCTTTAGCAATCAGCCCCAGCATTTT	CASSLAGSFSNQPQHF
TRBV2	many	TRBJ1-1	TRBD1	TGTGCCAGCACCCGGGGGAGGACAGGGAGTCACACTGAAGCTTTCTTT	CASTRGRTGSHTEAFF
TRBV6-5	many	TRBJ1-3	NA	TGTGCCAGCAGTTACGTACAGGGTAGGGGAGGCGATTTT	CASSYVQGRGGDF
TRBV28	many	TRBJ2-7	TRBD2	TGTGCCAGCAGGTCCCCGGGGGGGGTATCCTACGAGCAGTACTTC	CASRSPGGVSYEQYF
TRBV12-3/TRBV12-4	many	TRBJ2-5	NA	TGTGCCAGCAGTTGGGGGACATTCAGGATGGGGGAGACCCAGTACTTC	CASSWGTFRMGETQYF
TRBV6-1	many	TRBJ1-1	NA	TGTGCCAGCAGAAGGGGGACCGGGTCCACTGAAGCTTTCTTT	CASRRGTGSTEAFF
TRBV7-9	many	TRBJ2-7	NA	TGTGCCAGCAGCACCCCGGGACGAAAATACGAGCAGTACTTC	CASSTPGRKYEQYF
TRBV7-3	many	TRBJ2-2	NA	TGTGCCAGCAGCTTAACCTACCCGGTTCGCACCGGGGAGCTGTTTTTT	CASSLTYPVRTGELFF
TRBV6-2/TRBV6-3	many	TRBJ2-2	NA	TGTGCCAGCAGTTACCTCGCGAGGAAAACCGGGGAGCTGTTTTTT	CASSYLARKTGELFF
TRBV28	many	TRBJ2-4	NA	TGTGCCAGCAGTTACGGGGGACAGCTGGTCAAAAACATTCAGTACTTC	CASSYGGQLVKNIQYF
TRBV20-1	many	TRBJ2-7	NA	TGCAGTGCTAGAGCGACACACTCCTACGAGCAGTACTTC	CSARATHSYEQYF
TRBV12-3/TRBV12-4	many	TRBJ2-5	NA	TGTGCCAGCAGTTTAGCGGGGCAAGAGACCAAGTACTTC	CASSLAGQETKYF
TRBV6-2/TRBV6-3	many	TRBJ1-2	NA	TGTGCCAGCAGCGGAGGTCGGAGGGGTCGAGGCTACACCTTC	CASSGGRRGRGYTF
TRBV18	few	TRBJ1-1	NA	TGTGCCAGCTCACCCTCGGGCTACACTGAAGCTCTCTTT	CASSPSGYTEALF
TRBV25-1	many	TRBJ1-1	NA	TGTGCCAGCAGTGGAGATCGGCGAAACACTGAAGCTTTCTTT	CASSGDRRNTEAFF
TRBV28	few	TRBJ1-6	NA	TGTGCCAGCAGTTTCGGACTCAAAAGGGGTTTAGTTTCACCCCTCCACTTT	CASSFGLKRGLVSPLHF
TRBV4-1	many	TRBJ2-7	NA	TGCGCCAGCAGCCATGGACCTTACGAGCAGTACTTC	CASSHGPYEQYF
TRBV10-1	many	TRBJ2-5	TRBD1	TGCGCCAGCAGTGACAGGGGGCTGGAGACCCAGTACTTC	CASSDRGLETQYF
TRBV7-3	many	TRBJ1-1	NA	TGTGCCAGCAGCTTAACGGGGGGGTATCCCACTGAAGCTTTCTTT	CASSLTGGYPTEAFF
TRBV5-1	many	TRBJ2-7	TRBD1	TGCGCCAGCAGCTCGCGACCGGGACAGGGTTACGAGCAGTACTTC	CASSSRPGQGYEQYF
TRBV6-1	many	TRBJ2-7	TRBD1	TGTGCCAGCAAAAGGGACAGGGCCTCCGAGCAGTACTTC	CASKRDRASEQYF
TRBV18	few	TRBJ1-1	NA	TGTGCCAGCTCCCCGGGGAACAGACGGCAAGCTTTCTTT	CASSPGNRRQAFF
TRBV6-5	many	TRBJ2-6	NA	TGTGCCAGCCGCGAGGACGCGGAGGACTCTTACTCTGGGGCCAACGTCCTGACTTTC	CASREDAEDSYSGANVLTF
TRBV20-1	many	TRBJ2-2	TRBD1	TGCAGTGCTAGACCGGGACAGGGGGCCCTCTTTTCCACCGGGGAGCTGTTTTTT	CSARPGQGALFSTGELFF
TRBV20-1	many	TRBJ2-7	NA	TGCAGCGGCCTCGCAAACCGCTACGAGCAGTACTTC	CSGLANRYEQYF
TRBV28	many	TRBJ1-3	NA	TGTGCCAGCAATTTACCCGGGAGCTCTGGAAACACCATATATTTT	CASNLPGSSGNTIYF
TRBV6-1	many	TRBJ2-7	TRBD1	TGTGCCAGCAGTGATAGACAGGGGGCTTACGAGCAGTACTTC	CASSDRQGAYEQYF
TRBV6-1	NA	TRBJ1-5	NA	TGTGCCAGCGCCGGGGCCATCAATCAGCCCCAGCATTTT	CASAGAINQPQHF
TRBV28	many	TRBJ1-5	NA	TGTGCCAGCAGTTTAAGGGGGGCGGGCAATCAGCCCCAGCATTTT	CASSLRGAGNQPQHF
TRBV6-2/TRBV6-3	NA	TRBJ2-4	NA	TGTGCCAGCGCCCTGGGGGGCCTAGCCAAAAACATTCAGTACTTC	CASALGGLAKNIQYF
TRBV12-3/TRBV12-4	NA	TRBJ1-6	NA	TGTCCCAGCAGTTTGGGTGGATCACCCCTCCACTTT	CPSSLGGSPLHF
TRBV12-3/TRBV12-4	NA	TRBJ2-5	NA	TGTGCCAGCAGTTTGACGAGATTGAAAGAGACCCAGTACTTC	CASSLTRLKETQYF
TRBV6-1	many	TRBJ2-7	TRBD1	TGTGCCGGCGCACAGGGGAGCTCCTACGAGCAGTACTTC	CAGAQGSSYEQYF
TRBV29-1	many	TRBJ1-1	NA	TGCAGCGCCCCCCCTGAAGCTTTCTTT	CSAPPEAFF
TRBV6-1	few	TRBJ2-7	TRBD1	TGTGCCAGCAGTGCACTCGCAGGGGGTAAAAACGAGCAGTACTTC	CASSALAGGKNEQYF
TRBV7-3	many	TRBJ1-1	NA	TGTGCCAGCAGCTCCCAGGTGAACACTGAAGCTTTCTTT	CASSSQVNTEAFF
TRBV20-1	many	TRBJ2-5	NA	TGCAGTGCTAGAGTCGGTACAGGAGGACTGGAGACCCAGTACTTC	CSARVGTGGLETQYF
TRBV20-1	many	TRBJ2-7	TRBD2	TGCAGTGCTAGAGATAGCCGGGGGGAGTCCTACGAGCAGTACTTC	CSARDSRGESYEQYF
TRBV4-1	many	TRBJ1-2	TRBD1	TGCGCCAGCAGCCAGCCGGGCAAGGGGGCCAACTATGGCTACACCTTC	CASSQPGKGANYGYTF
TRBV30	many	TRBJ1-2	TRBD1	TGTGCCTGGGACAGGGAGGTGGGGGCCGGATCCTATGGCTACACCTTC	CAWDREVGAGSYGYTF
TRBV28	few	TRBJ2-2	TRBD2	TGTGCCAGCGCGGAGCGGGGGCCCGCCGGCGGGGAGCTGTTTTTT	CASAERGPAGGELFF
TRBV19	few	TRBJ1-1	NA	TGTGCCAGTATCCAGAACACTGAAGCTTTCTTT	CASIQNTEAFF
TRBV28	many	TRBJ1-2	NA	TGTGCCAGCAGTTTGGGTCGGAATGGCTACACCTTC	CASSLGRNGYTF
TRBV20-1	few	TRBJ2-7	TRBD2	TGCAGTGCTAGCCAGCCGGGACTAGCCGCCTACGAGCAGTACTTC	CSASQPGLAAYEQYF